This TCR beta chain derives from a study of CD8 T cells in Susac syndrome. Whole-study findings and limits: Susac syndrome CD8+ repertoires were clonally expanded, most strongly in CD8+ TEMRA cells. Susac-specific public clones in total CD8+ repertoires numbered some 17; in CD8+ TEMRA repertoires, they numbered about five.

On this clonotype itself: What it binds is not known.

Germline trimming cut 6 bases from V and 2 bases from J; bases unmatched to any gene: 1. This CDR3 is 14 amino acids long. Reverse transcription used about 0.45 to 1 ug RNA and random hexamers. An immunoSEQ multiplex PCR generated amplified TCR beta CDR3 products spanning 54 Vbeta and 13 Jbeta. Each CDR3 protein is one row after TCRdb ran MiXCR on the immunoSEQ multiplex PCR reads. Here the sample spans about 100,000 distinct CDR3 sequences, about 95% being singletons. The material sequenced was CD8+ T cells from PBMCs. The J gene is TRBJ1-4, the V gene TRBV12-3 or TRBV12-4, with TRBD1 matching 9 bases. The sequence derives from a human donor with Susac syndrome. As DNA, the CDR3 is TGTGCCAGCAGCGGGACAGGGACTAATGAAAAACTGTTTTTT. It specifies CASSGTGTNEKLFF.